This T cell receptor beta chain was retrieved from a study of cytomegalovirus exposure and HLA in healthy donors. Overall study results and limits: A subsequent analysis found that TCR clusters from the first cohort also tended to co-occur in the 130 or so validation repertoires, with around 94% of cluster scores above 0.

V was clipped by 0 bases and J by 7 bases; unmatched bases: 8. The CDR3 is 15 amino acids. CDR1 and CDR2 (germline): SGDLS, YYNGEE. With respect to this clone: Its specificity is not known.

Clones were sequenced by immunoSEQ multiplex PCR, and TCRdb holds only the in-frame ones, with some missing. The sample has more than 60,000 clones; roughly 95% are singletons. This sequence originates from a woman between 18 and 30 years old in good health and CMV-seropositive. Material: PBMCs. The chain couples TRBV9 to TRBJ2-7; 9 bases are a match to TRBD2. CDR3 region: CASSVVASGEGEQYF. The CDR3, as DNA: TGTGCCAGCAGCGTAGTGGCTAGCGGGGAGGGGGAGCAGTACTTC.